This T cell receptor (beta chain) was identified in a study of breast tumors, draining lymph nodes, adjacent tissues. TCRdb re-derived calls from the multiplex PCR reads in MiXCR, one entry per CDR3 protein. The data show over 150,000 distinct CDR3 sequences, 30% to 35% seen once. Axillary draining lymph nodes of breast cancer patients supplied the node samples. Study-wide results and limits: Tumor repertoires ranked between lymph nodes and nontumor tissue in diversity, with V and J gene preferences. Tumor and nontumor repertoires were significantly more similar in luminal-like than in basal-like breast cancer. That most tumor T cells come from lymph nodes remained unproven. Data fit most tumor T cells coming from lymph node, expanding in tumor.

Germline values: CDR1 SNHLY, CDR2 FYNNEI. The CDR3 covers 16 residues. The V gene end was trimmed by 2 bases and the J gene end by 1 base; junction bases not matched to a gene: 3. This clonotype was observed a few times. Its antigen remains unknown. The chain combines TRBV2 with TRBJ2-3; 10 nucleotides align to TRBD2. Sequenced: axillary lymph node tissue. The receptor's source is a female donor with breast cancer. Some clones in this sample may be carry-over from other donors' samples. CDR3 in amino acids: CASSEFLAGGTDTQYF. For the CDR3, the DNA is TGTGCCAGCAGTGAATTTCTAGCGGGGGGCACAGATACGCAGTATTTT.